This T cell receptor (beta chain) derives from a study of shared clonotypes between healthy human individuals. Whole-study results and caveats: Among donors, clonotype sharing was expected to be affected by sequencing depth. Naive subsets typically showed greater estimated richness than memory subsets. Relative to clonotypes present in all four donors, those not shared had lower generation probabilities.

Deep-level settings were used for running the assay. TCRdb's table, derived via immunoSEQ multiplex PCR, lists solely in-frame clones and lacks some. The sample holds about 2.4 million clones, 80% to 95% seen once. The CDR3 totals 19 residues. V lost 4 bases, J lost 4 bases, and 18 bases stayed unmatched. Germline lookup yields CDR1 SGHVS and CDR2 FQNEAQ. Concerning this clone: Its antigen remains unidentified.

The sample consisted of naive CD4+ T cells from PBMCs. Subset in this sample: CD45RA+ positively selected. The V and J genes are TRBV7-8 and TRBJ2-2; TRBD1 agrees at 7 bases. The TCR was taken from a man between 18 and 35 years old in good health. Some clones in this sample may be carry-over from other donors' samples. The CDR3 region is CASSSPRKTGTAITGELFF. In DNA, the CDR3 is TGTGCCAGCAGCTCACCCCGCAAAACCGGGACAGCCATCACCGGGGAGCTGTTTTTT.